This is a list of T cell receptor beta chains from one sample in a study of OX40 agonist ivuxolimab in advanced cancers. Clones were sequenced by immunoSEQ multiplex PCR, and TCRdb holds only the in-frame ones, with some missing. The table has tens of thousands of clones, over 80% seen once. The source was CD4+ or CD8+ T cells sorted from blood, collected in a trial of the OX40 agonist ivuxolimab. The source is an adult with an advanced solid tumor such as melanoma, head and neck, liver or kidney cancer. Each CDR3 is given with its conserved first and last residue. A D gene is named only where the DNA matches it firmly.

V	J	D	CDR3
TRBV19	TRBJ2-7	NA	CASSITGTRSEQYF
TRBV12-5	TRBJ2-1	NA	CASGFRSNEQFF
TRBV11-1	TRBJ2-3	NA	CASSPEGDTQYF
TRBV7-2	TRBJ1-5	TRBD1	CASSLGGRGRPGQPQHF
TRBV7-9	TRBJ2-5	NA	CASSPRGDETQYF
TRBV30	TRBJ1-2	NA	CAWSPKGFYGYTF
TRBV7-2	TRBJ2-1	TRBD1	CASSQDRGHNEQFF
TRBV5-6	TRBJ1-5	TRBD1	CASSRTGGSKNQPQHF
TRBV18	TRBJ2-7	NA	CASSPLVRQSSYEQYF
TRBV19	TRBJ2-2	NA	CASSLLGGELFF
TRBV6-5	TRBJ2-5	NA	CASRNTGTQYF
TRBV5-3	TRBJ2-3	TRBD2	CARSPMRGADTQYF
TRBV7-6	TRBJ2-5	NA	CASSLVLRVETQYF
TRBV27	TRBJ2-3	TRBD1	CASSLDRVDDTQYF
TRBV2	TRBJ2-7	NA	CASSNQGYEQYF
TRBV7-8	TRBJ1-5	NA	CASSLETVGQNNQPQHF
TRBV9	TRBJ2-3	TRBD2	CASSSVAGGNTQYF
TRBV5-1	TRBJ2-3	NA	CASSGREFTDTQYF
TRBV2	TRBJ2-5	TRBD1	CASSGTGFKMTQYF
TRBV7-8	TRBJ2-1	NA	CASSPVGTYNEQFF
TRBV5-1	TRBJ2-5	TRBD1	CASSLDRGQETQYF
TRBV2	TRBJ2-5	TRBD2	CASSLTSGSQETQYF
TRBV10-3	TRBJ2-6	TRBD1	CAIGTGGISGANVLTF
TRBV18	TRBJ1-1	NA	CASSPAGGGTEAFF
TRBV11-2	TRBJ2-5	NA	CASSLRQAQETQYF
TRBV5-1	TRBJ2-7	TRBD1	CASSLSGTGISYEQYF
TRBV9	TRBJ2-5	NA	CASSPLRTGAKETQYF
TRBV6-6	TRBJ2-1	NA	CASSWGGDPYNEQFF
TRBV5-1	TRBJ2-1	NA	CASSLEFGQGIFFF
TRBV10-3	TRBJ2-7	NA	CATKGPAVDEQYF
TRBV11-2	TRBJ1-1	TRBD1	CASRRNRGGTEAFF
TRBV27	TRBJ2-7	NA	CASSLRHSYEQYF
TRBV5-4	TRBJ1-5	NA	CASSQGQMTPTNQPQHF
TRBV30	TRBJ2-7	TRBD2	CAWRLQGGSGRATYEQYF
TRBV7-9	TRBJ2-7	TRBD1	CASSFTGTGPYEQYF
TRBV28	TRBJ2-1	NA	CASKFIARGSGSSYNEQFF
TRBV9	TRBJ2-7	TRBD1	CASSGTGTGPYEQYF
TRBV29-1	TRBJ2-3	TRBD2	CSVLAGGGTAQYF
TRBV9	TRBJ2-5	TRBD2	CASSVGGSGVRETQYF
TRBV19	TRBJ1-1	NA	CATKRGRDTEAFF
TRBV7-3	TRBJ2-3	TRBD2	CASSLPGGTSGASTDTQYF
TRBV28	TRBJ2-3	NA	CASRPRDKGTLHTQYF